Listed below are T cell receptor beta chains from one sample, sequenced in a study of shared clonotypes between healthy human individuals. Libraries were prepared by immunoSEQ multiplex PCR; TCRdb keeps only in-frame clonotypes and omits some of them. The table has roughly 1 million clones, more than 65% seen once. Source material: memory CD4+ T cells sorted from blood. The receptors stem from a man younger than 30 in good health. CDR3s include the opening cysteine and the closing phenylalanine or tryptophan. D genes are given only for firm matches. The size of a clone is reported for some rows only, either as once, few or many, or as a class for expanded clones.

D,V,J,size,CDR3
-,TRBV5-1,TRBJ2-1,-,CASSLNVNEQFF
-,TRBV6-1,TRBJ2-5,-,CASSAAGAIKETQYF
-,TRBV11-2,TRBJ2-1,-,CASSLDRNNEQFF
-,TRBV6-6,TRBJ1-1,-,CASSEDQGNPEAFF
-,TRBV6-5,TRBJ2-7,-,CATFAANRFSYEQYF
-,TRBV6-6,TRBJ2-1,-,CASGLPGSSYNEQFF
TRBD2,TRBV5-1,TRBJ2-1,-,CASSLVAGVGNNEQFF
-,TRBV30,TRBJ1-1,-,CAWSVTGIAEAFF
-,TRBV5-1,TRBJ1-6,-,CASSLGSGMDSPLHF
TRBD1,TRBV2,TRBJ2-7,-,CASSEDRGGYEQYF
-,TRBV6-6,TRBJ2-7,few,CASSYRADYEQYF
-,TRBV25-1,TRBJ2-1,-,CASSETILAGEQFF
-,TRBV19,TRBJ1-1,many,CASSMGRGRGTEAFF
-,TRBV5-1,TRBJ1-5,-,CASSFGGAGGNQPQHF
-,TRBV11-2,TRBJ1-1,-,CASSFREGGEAFF
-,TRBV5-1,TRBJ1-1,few,CASSPRAIDTEAFF
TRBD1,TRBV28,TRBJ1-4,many,CASSFPTGTNEKLFF
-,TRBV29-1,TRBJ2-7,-,CSVQGSNEQYF
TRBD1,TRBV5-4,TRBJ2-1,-,CASSRGQERYNEQFF
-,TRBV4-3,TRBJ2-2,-,CASSQDDRANGELFF
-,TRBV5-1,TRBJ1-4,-,CASSLLGGTNEKLFF
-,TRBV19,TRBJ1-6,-,CASSTTGDPHNSPLHF
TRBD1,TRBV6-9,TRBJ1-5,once,CASSYPQGQPQHF
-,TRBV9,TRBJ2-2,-,CASSSHIKTGTGELFF
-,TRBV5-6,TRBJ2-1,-,CASSLPGTSYNEQFF
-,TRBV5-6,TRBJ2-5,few,CASSQWYQETQYF
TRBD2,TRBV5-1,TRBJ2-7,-,CASSVSGSTYEQYF